This T cell receptor beta chain is from a study of graft-versus-host responses after intestinal transplantation. The table came from immunoSEQ multiplex PCR; TCRdb's copy has only in-frame clones and leaves some out. Seen here are some 70,000 clones, roughly 92% observed once, and the top ten hold around 7%. Overall study results and limits: GvH clones surfaced in recipient marrow, some emerging earlier in ileum or blood. Peak GvH clone levels in circulation were associated with early post-transplant HvG declines.

J lost 2 bases, V lost 4 bases, and 0 bases had no gene match. This CDR3 spans 15 amino acids. The germline V gene has CDR1 MNHNS and CDR2 SASEGT. Concerning this clone: Its antigen remains unknown.

The receptor comes from a human patient who received an intestinal transplant, so some T cells may come from the graft donor. The sample in question was bone marrow, obtained around 730 days after intestinal transplantation. The chain joins TRBV6-1 to TRBJ2-5; 14 bases are a match to TRBD2. The CDR3 DNA reads as TGTGCCAGCAGTGGACTAGCGGGGGGGCAAGAGACCCAGTACTTC. Its translation: CASSGLAGGQETQYF.